This T cell receptor (beta chain) is drawn from a study of CXCR3-negative and CXCR3-positive naive CD8 T cells. Germline CDR1 SGHTA, CDR2 FQGNSA. CDR3 length equals 14 residues. Comments on this clonotype: Its target is unknown.

Broader study findings: CXCR3-expressing naive cells carried TRB CDR3s more hydrophobic than those of CXCR3-negative naive cells.

Each TRB cDNA library was prepared by 5' RACE (with UMI labels). TCRdb reprocessed the 5' RACE reads, keeping one entry per CDR3 protein, no DNA. The sample includes fewer than 140,000 distinct CDR3 sequences. Sample: naive CXCR3+ CD8+ T cells from blood. The subset was: CD45RO-CCR7+CD27+CD95- naive CD8+ T cells expressing CXCR3 (TNR3+). This TCR was recovered from a human donor in good health. Some clones in this sample may be carry-over from other donors' samples. This sequence joins TRBV7-2 and TRBJ1-5; there is no DNA to check the TCRdb D call of TRBD1. The CDR3 loop reads CASSPGTGYQPQHF.